Reported below is one T cell receptor (beta chain). The target antigen is unknown. This entry belongs to a study of blood T cells in healthy people across ages. Findings of the study overall: In older individuals, TCR beta diversity per million T cells was lower, falling roughly linearly with age.

A second PCR of about 7 to 12 cycles used a sample-barcoded 5' primer and a J-beta primer mix. TCRdb fed the 5' RACE reads into MiXCR, producing one record per CDR3 protein. Of roughly 2 million distinct CDR3 sequences in the sample, about 50% were seen once. Trimming cost V 0 bases and J 0 bases, with 9 bases left between them. Germline V lookup: CDR1 MNHNY, CDR2 SVGAGI (reference sequence). The CDR3 is made up of 16 amino acids. Input material: blood. The TCR comes from a woman in her thirties or forties in good health. The rearrangement joins TRBV6-6 to TRBJ2-4; TRBD2 might be the D (6 bases). CDR3 protein: CASSYSEGLAKNIQYF. The CDR3 DNA follows: TGTGCCAGCAGTTACTCGGAGGGGCTAGCCAAAAACATTCAGTACTTC.